This is a list of T cell receptor beta chains from one sample in a study of cytomegalovirus exposure and HLA in healthy donors. Sequenced by immunoSEQ multiplex PCR; TCRdb stores in-frame clones only, minus some. The table has some 76,000 clones, approximately 93% seen once; the top ten hold 2% to 2.5%. Sequenced sample: PBMCs. These receptor sequences come from a woman younger than 35 in good health and CMV-seronegative. CDR3s include the opening cysteine and the closing phenylalanine or tryptophan. The order of the fields is J gene, V gene, CDR3 length, D gene, clone size, CDR3 DNA, CDR3 protein. D genes are given only for firm matches. Clone size is not always given. Where it is, it says once, few, many or a class for expanded clones.

>TRBJ2-1|TRBV4-1|16|.|.
TGCGCCAGCAGCCAAGATTTGAAGTCGGTTCCCGTGTGCCCGTTCTTC
CASSQDLKSVPVCPFF
>TRBJ2-7|TRBV9|16|TRBD2|.
TGTGCCAGCAGCGTAGGGAGCGGGAGCTTTGGCTACGAGCAGTACTTC
CASSVGSGSFGYEQYF
>TRBJ2-3|TRBV29-1|12|TRBD1|.
TGCAGCGTTCTGACAGGGGCAGATACGCAGTATTTT
CSVLTGADTQYF
>TRBJ2-7|TRBV5-1|14|TRBD1|.
TGCGCCAGCAGGCCTGGGACAGGGGGCGGCGAGCAGTACTTC
CASRPGTGGGEQYF
>TRBJ1-2|TRBV4-2|15|.|.
TGTGCCAGCAGCCACGGGGATGGTGGGGCGGGAGGCTACACCTTC
CASSHGDGGAGGYTF
>TRBJ2-7|TRBV5-1|15|TRBD1|.
TGCGCCAGCAGCTCCTCCGGGACAGCCCACTACGAGCAGTACTTC
CASSSSGTAHYEQYF
>TRBJ2-1|TRBV7-8|17|TRBD1|.
TGTGCCAGCAGCTTAAGGGACAGACTCCTCTCCTACAATGAGCAGTTCTTC
CASSLRDRLLSYNEQFF
>TRBJ2-5|TRBV14|15|.|once
TGTGCCAGCAGCCAAGGGTTCGGGTTCGGCGAGACCCAGTACTTC
CASSQGFGFGETQYF
>TRBJ2-7|TRBV28|14|.|.
TGTGCCAGCTCGGGGGAGCGGCCCTCCTACGAGCAGTACTTC
CASSGERPSYEQYF
>TRBJ2-1|TRBV5-1|17|TRBD2|.
TGCGCCAGCAGCTGGGAGGGACTAGCGGATCATCTTAATGAGCAGTTCTTC
CASSWEGLADHLNEQFF
>TRBJ2-3|TRBV9|16|TRBD2|once
TGTGCCAGCAGCCCCGAAGGGACTACAAACACAGATACGCAGTATTTT
CASSPEGTTNTDTQYF
>TRBJ2-3|TRBV4-1|16|.|.
TGCGCCAGCAGCCAAGATCCCCCGAGGGCCGGAGATACGCAGTATTTT
CASSQDPPRAGDTQYF
>TRBJ1-2|TRBV19|11|.|.
TGTGCCACCCTTCAGGATACTGGCTACACCTTC
CATLQDTGYTF
>TRBJ2-6|TRBV10-3|14|.|.
TGTGCCATCAGTGTCGGTTTTGGGGCCAACGTCCTGACTTTC
CAISVGFGANVLTF
>TRBJ1-3|TRBV6-1|16|.|.
TGTGCCAGCAGTGAGAAACCTGAAGCTGCTGGAAACACCATATATTTT
CASSEKPEAAGNTIYF
>TRBJ1-2|TRBV7-3|19|TRBD1|.
TGTGCCAGCAGCTTAACCTATCGGGACAGGGCCCCCTCTAACTATGGCTACACCTTC
CASSLTYRDRAPSNYGYTF
>TRBJ1-4|TRBV5-8|15|.|.
TGTGCCAGCAGCCTATCGATACACAGCGGGGAAAAACTGTTTTTT
CASSLSIHSGEKLFF
>TRBJ1-5|TRBV6-1|13|.|few
TGTGCCAGCAATCTGGACATAAATCAGCCCCAGCATTTT
CASNLDINQPQHF
>TRBJ1-2|TRBV27|15|.|.
TGTGCCAGCAGTTTAAATGCCGGAGGGGCCTATGGCTACACCTTC
CASSLNAGGAYGYTF
>TRBJ2-4|TRBV28|13|.|.
TGTGCCAGCAGTTTTGGACAATCAAACATTCAGTACTTC
CASSFGQSNIQYF
>TRBJ2-3|TRBV7-9|17|TRBD2|once
TGTGCCAGCAGCGGTCGAATAGCGGGAGAGGGCACAGATACGCAGTATTTT
CASSGRIAGEGTDTQYF
>TRBJ2-2|TRBV18|21|TRBD2|.
TGTGCCAGCTCACCACCGCTAGCGGGAGGGCCCGAACCAAGCACCACCGGGGAGCTGTTTTTT
CASSPPLAGGPEPSTTGELFF
>TRBJ2-3|TRBV29-1|16|.|.
TGCAGCGTGGGTGGGGGGGGCCGAATTGGCACAGATACGCAGTATTTT
CSVGGGGRIGTDTQYF
>TRBJ2-7|TRBV7-2|15|TRBD2|.
TGTGCCAGCAGCTTTACTAGCGGGGGGTTCTACGAGCAGTACTTC
CASSFTSGGFYEQYF
>TRBJ1-4|TRBV6-5|16|.|.
TGTGCCAGCAGTTACTCTAGCCGGGGGGCGGATGAAAAACTGTTTTTT
CASSYSSRGADEKLFF
>TRBJ1-6|TRBV7-9|15|TRBD1|once
TGTGCCAGCAGCTTAGGGGCAGGGGGCTCTTCACCCCTCCACTTT
CASSLGAGGSSPLHF
>TRBJ2-6|TRBV5-6|19|TRBD2|.
TGTGCCAGCAGCTTGGCTCCCACGGGGGGGCAACCTGGGGCCAACGTCCTGACTTTC
CASSLAPTGGQPGANVLTF
>TRBJ1-4|TRBV5-1|13|.|.
TGCGCCAGCAGCTTAGACCGGGACACAAAACTGTTTTTT
CASSLDRDTKLFF
>TRBJ2-7|TRBV10-2|13|TRBD2|.
TGCGCCAGCTTCCCGGGACTAGCGTCCGAGCAGTACTTC
CASFPGLASEQYF
>TRBJ2-1|TRBV6-4|16|.|.
TGTGCCAGCAGTGACTCGGCACTAGAGGTAGTTAATGAGCAGTTCTTC
CASSDSALEVVNEQFF
>TRBJ2-3|TRBV11-2|16|.|.
TGTGCCAGCAGCACGCTCAGGAAACCTAGCACAGATACGCAGTATTTT
CASSTLRKPSTDTQYF
>TRBJ2-2|TRBV5-4|17|TRBD2|.
TGTGCCAGCAGTCCAACTAGCGGGAGGGCTTCCACCGGGGAGCTGTTTTTT
CASSPTSGRASTGELFF
>TRBJ2-2|TRBV11-3|16|TRBD2|.
TGTGCCAGCAGCGTTCGACTAGCGGGATCAGTCGGGGAGCTGTTTTTT
CASSVRLAGSVGELFF
>TRBJ2-7|TRBV6-1|15|TRBD1|.
TGTGCCAGCAGTGAACAGGGACAGGTATTCTACGAGCAGTACTTC
CASSEQGQVFYEQYF
>TRBJ1-4|TRBV7-2|15|.|.
TGTGCCAGCAGCCCGTTCGGAGGTACCAATGAAAAACTGTTTTTT
CASSPFGGTNEKLFF
>TRBJ1-4|TRBV7-9|14|.|.
TGTGCCAGCAGCCCCGACAGAACTAATGAAAAACTGTTTTTT
CASSPDRTNEKLFF
>TRBJ1-1|TRBV6-1|16|.|.
TGTGCCAGCAGTGAAATTCTTAGAGGATCTTCCAATGAAGCTTTCTTT
CASSEILRGSSNEAFF
>TRBJ2-1|TRBV4-3|18|TRBD2|.
TGCGCCAGCAGCCAAGACGGCGGCTTCGGGACTACCTACAATGAGCAGTTCTTC
CASSQDGGFGTTYNEQFF
>TRBJ2-7|TRBV5-1|14|.|.
TGCGCCAGCAGCTTATCTAGCCCCTCCTACGAGCAGTACTTC
CASSLSSPSYEQYF
>TRBJ2-3|TRBV7-2|15|.|.
TGTGCCAGCAGCTTTGGAGGGAGGACCACAGATACGCAGTATTTT
CASSFGGRTTDTQYF
>TRBJ1-1|TRBV6-6|13|.|.
TGTGCCAGCAGTCGCGGGCCTTCGGCCGAAGCTTTCTTT
CASSRGPSAEAFF
>TRBJ2-1|TRBV29-1|13|.|.
TGCAGCGTTGTCGGGGGGCTATACAATGAGCAGTTCTTC
CSVVGGLYNEQFF
>TRBJ2-7|TRBV28|14|.|once
TGTGCCAGCAGGGGAGCCTTCAGCTCCTACGAGCAGTACTTC
CASRGAFSSYEQYF
>TRBJ1-5|TRBV4-1|16|.|.
TGCGCCAGCAGCCAAGGCAGGGCTTTCGGCAATCAGCCCCAGCATTTT
CASSQGRAFGNQPQHF
>TRBJ2-1|TRBV7-9|15|TRBD2|once
TGTGCCAGCAGCCCGCCCTGGACTAGTAGCAATGAGCAGTTCTTC
CASSPPWTSSNEQFF
>TRBJ1-3|TRBV10-2|14|.|.
TGCGCCAGCAGTTTACAGGGAACTGGAAACACCATATATTTT
CASSLQGTGNTIYF
>TRBJ2-1|TRBV19|14|.|.
TGTGCCAGTAGTATAGGCATAGAATACAATGAGCAGTTCTTC
CASSIGIEYNEQFF
>TRBJ2-1|TRBV5-4|16|TRBD1|once
TGTGCCAGCAGCTTTTCGTGGGGACAGGGGGCGAATGAGCAGTTCTTC
CASSFSWGQGANEQFF